This is a list of T cell receptor beta chains from one sample in a study of cytomegalovirus exposure and HLA in healthy donors. The assay was immunoSEQ multiplex PCR, and TCRdb's table has in-frame clones only and misses some. The data hold 100,000 or so clones, with roughly four fifths observed a single time. Sequenced sample: PBMCs. All receptors come from a man in his forties in good health and CMV-seronegative. The CDR3 runs from the conserved cysteine through the conserved F or W. A D gene is named only where the DNA matches it firmly. Size is omitted from some rows. Given values are once, few, many or a class for expanded clones.

v_call	j_call	d_call	clone_size	cdr3_aa	cdr3_nt
TRBV5-7	TRBJ1-5	TRBD1	NA	CASRNTGGGDQPQHF	TGTGCCAGCAGGAATACAGGGGGCGGTGATCAGCCCCAGCATTTT
TRBV9	TRBJ2-1	TRBD2	NA	CASSHPSGLAGVRYNEQFF	TGTGCCAGCAGTCACCCTTCCGGACTAGCGGGAGTGCGCTACAATGAGCAGTTCTTC
TRBV9	TRBJ1-2	NA	NA	CASSETENYGYTF	TGTGCCAGCAGCGAGACAGAGAACTATGGCTACACCTTC
TRBV19	TRBJ2-3	TRBD2	NA	CASRPSGGPTDTQYF	TGTGCCAGTAGGCCATCGGGAGGGCCAACAGATACGCAGTATTTT
TRBV2	TRBJ2-7	NA	NA	CASSDDSYEQYF	TGTGCCAGCAGTGATGACAGCTACGAGCAGTACTTC
TRBV30	TRBJ2-1	TRBD2	few	CAWGTSGFAEQFF	TGTGCCTGGGGGACTAGCGGATTTGCTGAGCAGTTCTTC
TRBV29-1	TRBJ1-1	TRBD1	NA	CSVGDRAYTEAFF	TGCAGCGTTGGGGACAGGGCCTACACTGAAGCTTTCTTT
TRBV10-2	TRBJ1-1	TRBD1	NA	CASSGQVVSVF	TGCGCCAGTTCGGGACAGGTAGTCTCCGTCTTT
TRBV23-1	TRBJ1-5	TRBD1	NA	CASSHTTGGAGQPQHF	TGCGCCAGCAGTCATACCACAGGGGGCGCGGGACAGCCCCAGCATTTT
TRBV28	TRBJ2-3	TRBD1	NA	CASSSLRGQISTDTQYF	TGTGCCAGCAGTTCCCTCCGGGGACAGATTAGCACAGATACGCAGTATTTT
TRBV15	TRBJ2-7	TRBD1	few	CATSRDPIPGQLLYEQYF	TGTGCCACCAGCAGAGACCCAATCCCGGGACAGTTACTCTACGAGCAGTACTTC
TRBV6-4	TRBJ2-1	NA	NA	CASSAELAVSYNEQFF	TGTGCCAGCAGTGCCGAATTAGCGGTCTCCTACAATGAGCAGTTCTTC
TRBV14	TRBJ2-2	TRBD1	NA	CASSQRDRAGGTGELFF	TGTGCCAGCAGCCAACGGGACAGGGCCGGTGGCACCGGGGAGCTGTTTTTT
TRBV28	TRBJ2-2	NA	NA	CASSLGGGGNTGELFF	TGTGCCAGCAGTTTGGGCGGGGGCGGGAACACCGGGGAGCTGTTTTTT
TRBV10-3	TRBJ2-1	NA	once	CAISGPALGDEQFF	TGTGCCATCAGTGGACCCGCCCTAGGCGATGAGCAGTTCTTC
TRBV6-5	TRBJ1-5	NA	NA	CASSYSSLPGPQHF	TGTGCCAGCAGTTACTCAAGCCTGCCCGGGCCCCAGCATTTT
TRBV5-1	TRBJ2-3	TRBD2	few	CASSPRTSGGTDTQYF	TGCGCCAGCAGCCCCCGGACTAGCGGGGGCACAGATACGCAGTATTTT